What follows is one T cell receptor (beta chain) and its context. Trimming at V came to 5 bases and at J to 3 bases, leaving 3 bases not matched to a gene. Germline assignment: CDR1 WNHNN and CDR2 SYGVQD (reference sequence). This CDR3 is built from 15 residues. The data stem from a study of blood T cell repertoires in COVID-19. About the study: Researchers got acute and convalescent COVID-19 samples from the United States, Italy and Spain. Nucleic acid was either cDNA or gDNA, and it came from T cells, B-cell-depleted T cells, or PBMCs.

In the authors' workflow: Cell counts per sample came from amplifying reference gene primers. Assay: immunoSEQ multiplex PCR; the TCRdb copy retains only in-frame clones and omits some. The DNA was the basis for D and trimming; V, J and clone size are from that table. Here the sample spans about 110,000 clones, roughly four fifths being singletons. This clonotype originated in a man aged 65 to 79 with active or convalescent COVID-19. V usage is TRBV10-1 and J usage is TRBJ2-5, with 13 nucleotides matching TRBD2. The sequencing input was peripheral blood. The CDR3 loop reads CASSNGLAGEETQYF. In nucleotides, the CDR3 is TGCGCCAGCAGTAACGGACTAGCGGGAGAAGAGACCCAGTACTTC.